Below, one T cell receptor beta chain is given with its context. This record belongs to a study of cytomegalovirus exposure and HLA in healthy donors. Vbeta (60) and Jbeta (13) primers were used in the PCR. TCRdb's table, derived via immunoSEQ multiplex PCR, lists solely in-frame clones and lacks some. The sample lists 98,000 or so clones; 76% were seen once. There are 12 residues in the CDR3. Trimming cost V 4 bases and J 8 bases, with 12 bases left between them. Germline V gives CDR1 SGHNT, CDR2 YYREEE (reference sequence). The V and J genes are TRBV5-4 and TRBJ1-1; a weak D match, TRBD1 (6 bases). The receptor was isolated from a man aged 40-49 years in good health and CMV-seronegative. The source material was PBMCs. The CDR3: CASSHPTGEAFF. The DNA of the CDR3 is TGTGCCAGCAGCCACCCTACAGGGGAAGCTTTCTTT.